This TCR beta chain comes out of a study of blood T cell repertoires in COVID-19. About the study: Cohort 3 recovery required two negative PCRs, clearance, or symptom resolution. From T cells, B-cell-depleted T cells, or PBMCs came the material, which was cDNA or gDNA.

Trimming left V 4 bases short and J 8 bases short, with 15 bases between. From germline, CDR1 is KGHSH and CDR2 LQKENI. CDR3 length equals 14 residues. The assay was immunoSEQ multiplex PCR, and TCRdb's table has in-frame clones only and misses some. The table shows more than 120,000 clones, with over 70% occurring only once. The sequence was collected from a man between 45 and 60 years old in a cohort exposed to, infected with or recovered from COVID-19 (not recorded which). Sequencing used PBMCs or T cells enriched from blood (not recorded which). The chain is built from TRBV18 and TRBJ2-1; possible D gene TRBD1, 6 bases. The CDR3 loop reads CASSLRLGGDEQFF. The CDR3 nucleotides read TGTGCCAGCTCACTAAGGCTTGGGGGCGATGAGCAGTTCTTC.